The entry that follows covers one T cell receptor (beta chain) sequence. Random hexamers served to reverse transcribe roughly 0.5 to 1 ug RNA. TCRdb re-analysed the immunoSEQ multiplex PCR reads in MiXCR, keeping a single row per CDR3 protein. This table holds around 190,000 distinct CDR3 sequences, approximately 94% found once. This record comes from a study of CD8 T cells in Susac syndrome. Sequenced input: CD4+ T cells from PBMCs. The TCR sequence derives from a human donor in good health.

CDR3 protein: CSAGVVDGNQPQHF. DNA of the CDR3: TGCAGTGCGGGAGTGGTGGATGGCAATCAGCCCCAGCATTTT. V gene TRBV20-1 combines with J gene TRBJ1-5; D uncertain. Trimming pared 6 bases from V and 2 bases from J, leaving 14 bases between. Germline loops: CDR1 DFQATT, CDR2 SNEGSKA (reference sequence). The CDR3 contains 14 residues.